A selection of T cell receptor beta chains follows, all from one sample in a study of identical twins. TCRdb redid the calling of the 5' RACE reads with MiXCR, one entry per CDR3 protein. The data show a few hundred thousand distinct CDR3 sequences, approximately 10% seen once. Sequencing used naive T cells sorted from blood. These receptors all stem from a woman aged 45-60 years in good health. Each CDR3 is given with its conserved first and last residue. Fields, in order: clone size, J gene, D gene, V gene, CDR3 length, CDR3 DNA, CDR3 protein. D genes are given only for firm matches. Where a row states a size, it is once, few, many or the class of an expanded clone; other rows omit it.

clone_size: few; j_call: TRBJ1-6; d_call: .; v_call: TRBV18; cdr3_length: 15; cdr3_nt: TGTGCCAGCTCACCAAAAGGAAACTATAATTCACCCCTCCACTTT; cdr3_aa: CASSPKGNYNSPLHF
clone_size: few; j_call: TRBJ1-1; d_call: .; v_call: TRBV3-1; cdr3_length: 15; cdr3_nt: TGTGCCAGCAGCCAAGGCCTGGGAGGGAACACTGAAGCTTTCTTT; cdr3_aa: CASSQGLGGNTEAFF
clone_size: .; j_call: TRBJ2-7; d_call: TRBD1; v_call: TRBV10-3; cdr3_length: 14; cdr3_nt: TGTGCCATCAACCCGGGACAGAACTCCTACGAGCAGTACTTC; cdr3_aa: CAINPGQNSYEQYF
clone_size: few; j_call: TRBJ2-3; d_call: TRBD2; v_call: TRBV24-1; cdr3_length: 16; cdr3_nt: TGTGCCACCAGTGAGACCTTAGCGGGGGTTGGCGATACGCAGTATTTT; cdr3_aa: CATSETLAGVGDTQYF
clone_size: few; j_call: TRBJ1-1; d_call: .; v_call: TRBV4-1; cdr3_length: 14; cdr3_nt: TGCGCCAGCAGCCAAAGCCTGCGGGGGTCTGAAGCTTTCTTT; cdr3_aa: CASSQSLRGSEAFF
clone_size: many; j_call: TRBJ2-2; d_call: .; v_call: TRBV5-1; cdr3_length: 16; cdr3_nt: TGCGCCAGCAGCTTGGTAGCCGTTGCGAACACCGGGGAGCTGTTTTTT; cdr3_aa: CASSLVAVANTGELFF
clone_size: .; j_call: TRBJ2-5; d_call: TRBD1; v_call: TRBV13; cdr3_length: 15; cdr3_nt: TGTGCCAGCAGCGCCCGGACAGGGGGCATCGAGACCCAGTACTTC; cdr3_aa: CASSARTGGIETQYF
clone_size: many; j_call: TRBJ2-1; d_call: .; v_call: TRBV7-2; cdr3_length: 9; cdr3_nt: TGTGCCAGCAGCTTGTGGGGGTTCTTC; cdr3_aa: CASSLWGFF
clone_size: few; j_call: TRBJ2-2; d_call: TRBD2; v_call: TRBV12-3/TRBV12-4; cdr3_length: 13; cdr3_nt: TGTGCCACGCGGGAGTTTCGGACCGGGGAGCTGTTTTTT; cdr3_aa: CATREFRTGELFF
clone_size: many; j_call: TRBJ1-5; d_call: TRBD1; v_call: TRBV20-1; cdr3_length: 12; cdr3_nt: TGCAGTGCAGGGACAGGCGGTCAGCCCCAGCATTTT; cdr3_aa: CSAGTGGQPQHF
clone_size: .; j_call: TRBJ2-5; d_call: .; v_call: TRBV4-1; cdr3_length: 14; cdr3_nt: TGCGCCAGCAGCCCCCTGGCTGTTGGGGAGACCCAGTACTTC; cdr3_aa: CASSPLAVGETQYF